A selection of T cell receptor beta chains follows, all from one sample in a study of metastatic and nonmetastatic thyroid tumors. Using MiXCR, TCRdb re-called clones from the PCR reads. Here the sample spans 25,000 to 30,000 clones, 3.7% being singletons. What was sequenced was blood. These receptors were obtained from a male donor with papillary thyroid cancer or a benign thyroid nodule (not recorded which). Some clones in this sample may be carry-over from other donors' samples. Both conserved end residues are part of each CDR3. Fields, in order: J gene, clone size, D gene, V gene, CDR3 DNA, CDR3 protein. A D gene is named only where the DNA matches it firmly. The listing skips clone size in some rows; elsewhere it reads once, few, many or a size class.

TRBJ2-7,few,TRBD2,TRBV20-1,TGCAGTGCTAGATCTAGCGGGAGGCACCGATACGAGCAGTACTTC,CSARSSGRHRYEQYF
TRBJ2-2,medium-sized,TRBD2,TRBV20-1,TGCAGTGCGGGCGGACTAGCGGGCGGGGAGCTGTTTTTT,CSAGGLAGGELFF
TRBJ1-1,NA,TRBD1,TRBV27,TGTGCCACCGGGACAGGTGTGAACACTGAAGCTTTCTTT,CATGTGVNTEAFF
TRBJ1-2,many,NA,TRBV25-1,TGTGCCAGCAGTCAGGATCCTAACTATGGCTACACCTTC,CASSQDPNYGYTF
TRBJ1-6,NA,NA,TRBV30,TGTGCCTGGAGTATCGGACAGCAAAATTCACCCCTCCACTTT,CAWSIGQQNSPLHF
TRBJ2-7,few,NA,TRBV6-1,TGTGCCAGCAGTCTACAGGCAACCTCCTACGAGCAGTACTTC,CASSLQATSYEQYF
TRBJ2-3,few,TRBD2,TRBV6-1,TGTGCCAGCAGTGAAGCGCTTCGGCGGCGGGGGACAGATACGCAGTATTTT,CASSEALRRRGTDTQYF
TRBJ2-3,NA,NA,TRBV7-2,TGTGCCAGCAGCTTATTGGGGGCAGATAGCACAGATACGCAGTATTTT,CASSLLGADSTDTQYF
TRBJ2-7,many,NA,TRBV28,TGTGCCAGCAGTTCTCCCAGCAGGGAAAACGAGCAGTACTTC,CASSSPSRENEQYF
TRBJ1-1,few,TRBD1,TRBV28,TGTGCCAGCTGGGACAGCTCGAACACTGAAGCTTTCTTT,CASWDSSNTEAFF
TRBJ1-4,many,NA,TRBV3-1,TGTGCCAGCAGCCAACCGGAGTTGCGGCCGGCAAAACTGTTTTTT,CASSQPELRPAKLFF
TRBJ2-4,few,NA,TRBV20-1,TGCAGTGTCCCCGGGCAAACGAAGAACATTCAGTACTTC,CSVPGQTKNIQYF
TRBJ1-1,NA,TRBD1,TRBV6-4,TGTGCCAGCACTCCATATCGAACAGGGGATGAGGCTTTCTTT,CASTPYRTGDEAFF
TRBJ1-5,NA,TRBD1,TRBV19,TGTGCCAGTAAGGGACAGGTTAGCAATCAGCCCCAGCATTTT,CASKGQVSNQPQHF
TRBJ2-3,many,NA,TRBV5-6,TGTGCCAGCAGCTTGCCCGGGAGCGGGACAGATACGCAGTATTTT,CASSLPGSGTDTQYF
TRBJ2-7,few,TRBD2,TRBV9,TGTGCCAGCAGCGTAGTGGGACTAGCGGGAGGGGAGGCCTACGAGCAGTACTTC,CASSVVGLAGGEAYEQYF
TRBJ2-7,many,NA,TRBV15,TGTACCACCTCCTCAGAGAGGGAGGGGGGCTACGAGCAGTACTTC,CTTSSEREGGYEQYF
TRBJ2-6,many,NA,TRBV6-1,TGTGCCAGCAGCCTCAGGGTTTCCGGGGCCAACGTCCTGACTTTC,CASSLRVSGANVLTF
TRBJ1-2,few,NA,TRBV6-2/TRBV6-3,TGTGCCAGCGCGAACGGGGCTGGCGACTATGGCTACACCTTC,CASANGAGDYGYTF
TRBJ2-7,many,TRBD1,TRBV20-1,TGCAGTGCTGGGGACCCCGGGACAGTCTACGAGCAGTACTTC,CSAGDPGTVYEQYF
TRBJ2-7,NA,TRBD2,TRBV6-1,TGTGCCAGCAGTGAAAATCTAGCGGGAGGAGGGCGCTCCGACGAGCAGTACTTC,CASSENLAGGGRSDEQYF
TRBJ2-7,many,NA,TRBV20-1,TGCAGTGCTAGAAAGGGGCCGGTCGAGCAGTACTTC,CSARKGPVEQYF
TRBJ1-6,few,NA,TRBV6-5,TGTGCCAGCAGTTACGGGAGTAATTCACCCCTCCACTTT,CASSYGSNSPLHF
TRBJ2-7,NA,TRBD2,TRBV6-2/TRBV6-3,TGTGCCAGCAGTGGAGGGGCTATCGGGAGGGCCTTGATCGAGCAGTACTTC,CASSGGAIGRALIEQYF
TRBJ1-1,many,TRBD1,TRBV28,TGTGCCAGCAGTTTTTCCGGGACAGGGGACACTGAAGCTTTCTTT,CASSFSGTGDTEAFF
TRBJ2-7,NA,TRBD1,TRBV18,TGTGCCAGCTCACCGGGACAGGGTACCGAGCAGTACTTC,CASSPGQGTEQYF
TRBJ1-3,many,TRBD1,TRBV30,TGTGCCTGGAGTGTACTCGGGACAGCAAAAAACACCATATATTTT,CAWSVLGTAKNTIYF
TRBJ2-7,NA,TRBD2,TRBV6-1,TGTGCCAGCAGCGCACCGGGACGGATAGCGGGAGTGGGGGAAGAGCAGTACTTC,CASSAPGRIAGVGEEQYF
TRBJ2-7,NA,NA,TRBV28,TGTGCAAACAGTTTGGTAGGGAGGGGGATCTACGAGCAGTACTTC,CANSLVGRGIYEQYF
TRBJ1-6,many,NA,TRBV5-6,TGTGCCAGCAGCTTGGAAATAGGGGCCAGCTATAATTCACCCCTCCACTTT,CASSLEIGASYNSPLHF
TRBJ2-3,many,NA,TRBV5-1,TGCGCCAGCAGCTTGGACAGGGCTAGCACAGATACGCAGTATTTT,CASSLDRASTDTQYF
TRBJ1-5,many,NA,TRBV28,TGTGCCAGCGGGCGGAGTAGCAATCGGCCCCAGCATTTT,CASGRSSNRPQHF
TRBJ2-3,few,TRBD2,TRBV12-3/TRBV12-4,TGTGCCATCACCCTCCGGCGTAGCGGGACAGATACGCAGTATTTT,CAITLRRSGTDTQYF